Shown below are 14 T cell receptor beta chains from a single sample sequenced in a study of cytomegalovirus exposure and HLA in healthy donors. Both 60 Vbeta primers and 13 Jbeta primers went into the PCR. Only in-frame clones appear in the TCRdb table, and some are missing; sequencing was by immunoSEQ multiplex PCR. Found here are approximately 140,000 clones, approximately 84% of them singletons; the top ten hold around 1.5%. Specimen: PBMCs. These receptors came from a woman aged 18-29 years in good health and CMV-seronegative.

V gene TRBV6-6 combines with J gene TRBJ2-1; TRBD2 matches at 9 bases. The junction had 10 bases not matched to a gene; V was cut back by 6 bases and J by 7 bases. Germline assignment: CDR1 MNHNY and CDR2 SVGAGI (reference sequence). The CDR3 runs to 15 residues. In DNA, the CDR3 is TGTGCCAGCAGGCCTCTTAGCGGGAGAAGGAATGAGCAGTTCTTC. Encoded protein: CASRPLSGRRNEQFF.

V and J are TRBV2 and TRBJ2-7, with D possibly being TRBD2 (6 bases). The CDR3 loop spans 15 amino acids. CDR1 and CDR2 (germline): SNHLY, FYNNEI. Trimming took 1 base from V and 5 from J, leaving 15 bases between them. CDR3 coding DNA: TGTGCCAGCAGTGAAGGGACTACCCCGTTCCACGAGCAGTACTTC. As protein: CASSEGTTPFHEQYF.

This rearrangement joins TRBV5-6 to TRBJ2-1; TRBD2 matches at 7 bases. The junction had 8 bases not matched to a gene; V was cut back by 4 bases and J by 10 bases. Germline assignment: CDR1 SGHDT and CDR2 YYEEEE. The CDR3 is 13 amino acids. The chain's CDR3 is CASSPGGPGEQFF. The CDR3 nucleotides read TGTGCCAGCAGCCCGGGGGGTCCTGGGGAGCAGTTCTTC.

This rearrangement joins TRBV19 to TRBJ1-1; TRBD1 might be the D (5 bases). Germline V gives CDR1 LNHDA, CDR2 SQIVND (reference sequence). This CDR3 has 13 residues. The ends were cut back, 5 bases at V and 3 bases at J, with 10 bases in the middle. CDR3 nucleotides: TGTGCCAGTAGTTTCGGGGGGGACACTGAAGCTTTCTTT. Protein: CASSFGGDTEAFF.

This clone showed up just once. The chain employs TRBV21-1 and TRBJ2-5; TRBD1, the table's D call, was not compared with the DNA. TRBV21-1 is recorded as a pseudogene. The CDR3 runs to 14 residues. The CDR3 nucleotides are TGTGCCAGCAGCCACAGGGGATTCCAAGAGACCCAGTACTTC. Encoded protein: CASSHRGFQETQYF.

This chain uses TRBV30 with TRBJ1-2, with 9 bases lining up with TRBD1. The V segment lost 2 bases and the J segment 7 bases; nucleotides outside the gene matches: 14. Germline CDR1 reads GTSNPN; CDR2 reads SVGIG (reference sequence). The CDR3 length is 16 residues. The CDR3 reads CAWSSRTGASLPGYTF. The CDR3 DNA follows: TGTGCCTGGAGTTCGAGGACAGGGGCTTCACTCCCTGGCTACACCTTC.

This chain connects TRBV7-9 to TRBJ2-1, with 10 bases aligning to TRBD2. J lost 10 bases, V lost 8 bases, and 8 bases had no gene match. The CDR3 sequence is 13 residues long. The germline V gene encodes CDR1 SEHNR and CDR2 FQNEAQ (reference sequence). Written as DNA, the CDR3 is TGTGCCAGCCTCGCTAGCGGGAGATTAGAGCAGTTCTTC. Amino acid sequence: CASLASGRLEQFF.

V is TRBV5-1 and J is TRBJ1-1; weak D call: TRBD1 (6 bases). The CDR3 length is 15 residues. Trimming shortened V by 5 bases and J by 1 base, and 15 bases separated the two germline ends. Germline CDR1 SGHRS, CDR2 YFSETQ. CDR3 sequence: CASRADTGQNTEAFF. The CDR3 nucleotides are TGCGCCAGCAGGGCCGATACGGGACAGAACACTGAAGCTTTCTTT.

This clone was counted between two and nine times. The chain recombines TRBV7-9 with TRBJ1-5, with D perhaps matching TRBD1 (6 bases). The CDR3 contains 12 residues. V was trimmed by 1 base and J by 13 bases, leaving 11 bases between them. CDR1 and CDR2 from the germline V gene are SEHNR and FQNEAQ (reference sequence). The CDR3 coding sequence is TGTGCCAGCAGCTTAGGAGGGGGGGCTCAGCATTTT. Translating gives CASSLGGGAQHF.

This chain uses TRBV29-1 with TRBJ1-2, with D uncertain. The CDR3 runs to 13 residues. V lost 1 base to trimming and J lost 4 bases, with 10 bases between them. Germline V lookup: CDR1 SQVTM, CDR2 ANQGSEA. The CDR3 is CSVEVGLSYGYTF. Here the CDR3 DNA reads TGCAGCGTTGAAGTCGGACTTTCCTATGGCTACACCTTC.

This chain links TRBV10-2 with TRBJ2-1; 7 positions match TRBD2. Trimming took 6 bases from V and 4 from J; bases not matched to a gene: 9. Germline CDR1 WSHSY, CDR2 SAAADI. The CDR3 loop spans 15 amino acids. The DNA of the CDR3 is TGCGCCAGCAGCGAACTAGCGACCTCTTACAATGAGCAGTTCTTC. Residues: CASSELATSYNEQFF.

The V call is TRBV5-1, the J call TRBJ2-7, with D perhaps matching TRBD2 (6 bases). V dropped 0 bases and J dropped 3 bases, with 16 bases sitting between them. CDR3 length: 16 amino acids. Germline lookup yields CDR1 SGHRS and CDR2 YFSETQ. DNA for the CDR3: TGCGCCAGCAGCTTGGGGGGGGAAGCCGCGCTCTACGAGCAGTACTTC. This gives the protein CASSLGGEAALYEQYF.

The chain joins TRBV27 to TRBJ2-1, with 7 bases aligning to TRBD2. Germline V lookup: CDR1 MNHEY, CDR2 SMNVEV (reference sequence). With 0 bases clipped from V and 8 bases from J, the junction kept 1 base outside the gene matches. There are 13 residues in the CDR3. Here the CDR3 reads CASSLSRGDEQFF. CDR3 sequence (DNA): TGTGCCAGCAGTTTATCCCGGGGGGATGAGCAGTTCTTC.

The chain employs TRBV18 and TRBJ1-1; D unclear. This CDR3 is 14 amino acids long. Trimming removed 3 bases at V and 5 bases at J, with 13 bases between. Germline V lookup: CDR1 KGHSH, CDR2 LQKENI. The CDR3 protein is CASSPGGMDTEAFF. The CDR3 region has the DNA TGTGCCAGCTCACCCGGCGGGATGGATACTGAAGCTTTCTTT.